This T cell receptor beta chain was found in a study of cytomegalovirus exposure and HLA in healthy donors. Germline V gene lookup returns CDR1 SEHNR and CDR2 FQNEAQ (reference sequence). This CDR3 spans 14 amino acids. Trimming left V 5 bases short and J 2 bases short, with 11 bases between. Turning to this clone: Its specificity is not known.

Primers included in the PCR were 60 Vbeta and 13 Jbeta primers. Sequenced by immunoSEQ multiplex PCR; TCRdb stores in-frame clones only, minus some. Of around 130,000 clones in the sample, approximately 80% are singletons; the top ten hold about 0.7%. Study results and limitations: Whilst most TCR sequences proved rare, a subset of public TCRs occurred across many donors. The later analysis indicated that the majority of CMV-associated TCR beta chains appeared HLA-restricted.

The sequence was collected from a man between 18 and 29 years old in good health and CMV-seronegative. The rearrangement uses TRBV7-9 and TRBJ2-3; unclear D gene. The sample was PBMCs. The CDR3 spells CASSPPWATDTQYF. In nucleotides, the CDR3 is TGTGCCAGCAGCCCCCCATGGGCCACAGATACGCAGTATTTT.